The clone carrying this TCR beta chain showed up many times. The antigen remains unidentified. The DNA ends 3 residues before the CDR3 does, and the rest of the CDR3 is filled in from the germline J gene. The CDR3 is 13 residues long. The V segment lost 5 bases and the J segment 4 bases; nucleotides outside the gene matches: 6. Germline values: CDR1 DFQATT, CDR2 SNEGSKA (reference sequence). Caucasian heritage predominated among both patients and controls. Heparinized whole blood, roughly 4.5 to 9 ml, came from each donor. The sample originates from a study of T cell clonality in common variable immunodeficiency. CVID and control samples used equivalent genomic DNA input. Profiled with immunoSEQ multiplex PCR; TCRdb holds only in-frame clones, not every one. The sample contains 30,000 to 40,000 clones, none of them singletons. Study-wide findings and caveats: Shared TCRbeta clones were fewer between CVID subjects than controls.

V usage is TRBV20-1 and J usage is TRBJ2-3; 7 bases map to TRBD2. Specimen: peripheral blood mononuclear cells. The sequence derives from a person aged 18 to 70 in good health. CDR3 bases read: TGCAGTGCTCACACGACTAGCTCAGATACG. This sequence encodes CSAHTTSSDT. The whole CDR3 is CSAHTTSSDTQYF.